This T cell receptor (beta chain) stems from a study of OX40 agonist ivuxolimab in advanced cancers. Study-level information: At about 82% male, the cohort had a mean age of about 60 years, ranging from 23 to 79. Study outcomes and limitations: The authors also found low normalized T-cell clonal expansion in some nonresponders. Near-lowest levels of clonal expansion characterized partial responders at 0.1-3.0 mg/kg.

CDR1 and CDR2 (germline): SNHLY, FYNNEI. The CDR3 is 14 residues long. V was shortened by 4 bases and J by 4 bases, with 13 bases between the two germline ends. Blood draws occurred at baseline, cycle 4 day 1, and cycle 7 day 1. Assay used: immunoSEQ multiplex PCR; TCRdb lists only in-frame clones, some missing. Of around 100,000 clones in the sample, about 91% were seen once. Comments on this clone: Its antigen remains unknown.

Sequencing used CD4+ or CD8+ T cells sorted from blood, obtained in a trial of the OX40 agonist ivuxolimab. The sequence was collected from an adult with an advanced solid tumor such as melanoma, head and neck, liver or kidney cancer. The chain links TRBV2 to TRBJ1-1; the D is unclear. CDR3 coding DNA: TGTGCCAGCAGTGCGAGGGCCGAGGGCACTGAAGCTTTCTTT. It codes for CASSARAEGTEAFF.